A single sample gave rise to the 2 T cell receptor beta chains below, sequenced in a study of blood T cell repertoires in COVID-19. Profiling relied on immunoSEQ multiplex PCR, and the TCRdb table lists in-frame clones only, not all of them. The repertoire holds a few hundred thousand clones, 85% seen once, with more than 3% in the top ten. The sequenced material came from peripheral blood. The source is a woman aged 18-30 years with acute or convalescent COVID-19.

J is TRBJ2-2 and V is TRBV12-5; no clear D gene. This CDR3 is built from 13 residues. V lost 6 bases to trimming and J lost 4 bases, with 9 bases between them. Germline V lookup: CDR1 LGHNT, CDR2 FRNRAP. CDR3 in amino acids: CASGAGSTGELFF. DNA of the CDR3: TGTGCTAGTGGAGCAGGATCCACCGGGGAGCTGTTTTTT.

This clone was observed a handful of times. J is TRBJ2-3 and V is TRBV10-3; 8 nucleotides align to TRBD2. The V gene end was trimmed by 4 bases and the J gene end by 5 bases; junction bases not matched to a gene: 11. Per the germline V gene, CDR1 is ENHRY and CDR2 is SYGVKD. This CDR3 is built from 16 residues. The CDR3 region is CAISGGPGGPVDTQYF. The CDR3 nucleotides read TGTGCCATCAGTGGTGGCCCGGGAGGGCCCGTAGATACGCAGTATTTT.